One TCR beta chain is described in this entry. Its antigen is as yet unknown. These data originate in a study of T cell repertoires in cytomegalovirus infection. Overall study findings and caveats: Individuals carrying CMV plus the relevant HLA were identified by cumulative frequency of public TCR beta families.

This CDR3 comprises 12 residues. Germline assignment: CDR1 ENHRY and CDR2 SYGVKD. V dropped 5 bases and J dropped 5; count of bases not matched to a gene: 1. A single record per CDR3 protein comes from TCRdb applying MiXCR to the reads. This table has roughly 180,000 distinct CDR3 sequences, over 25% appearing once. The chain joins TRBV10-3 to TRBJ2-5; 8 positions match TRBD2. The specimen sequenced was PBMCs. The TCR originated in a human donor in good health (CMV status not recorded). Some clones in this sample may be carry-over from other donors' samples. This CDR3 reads CAISRGGETQYF. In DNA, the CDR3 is TGTGCCATCAGTCGCGGGGGGGAGACCCAGTACTTC.